Described below is a single T cell receptor beta chain sequence and its context. The data originate from a study of cytomegalovirus exposure and HLA in healthy donors. The CDR3 is 16 residues long. The V and J ends lost 1 base and 2 bases, in that order; junction bases with no gene match: 4. Germline assignment: CDR1 LGHNA and CDR2 YSLEER. Donors sampled were nominally healthy, though unrecorded immune exposures were likely. PCR involved 60 Vbeta and 13 Jbeta primers. Only in-frame clones appear in the TCRdb table, and some are missing; sequencing was by immunoSEQ multiplex PCR. Among roughly 90,000 clones listed, 85% to 90% were seen once.

The sample taken for sequencing was PBMCs. This receptor was obtained from a man younger than 35 in good health and CMV-seronegative. The rearrangement uses TRBV4-3 and TRBJ2-5; 10 bases line up with TRBD2. CDR3 region: CASSQVRTSGQETQYF. The CDR3 coding sequence is TGCGCCAGCAGCCAAGTGCGGACTAGCGGACAAGAGACCCAGTACTTC.